One sample yielded the 19 T cell receptor beta chains listed below, sequenced in a study of blood T cell repertoires in COVID-19. Produced via immunoSEQ multiplex PCR; TCRdb's table is partial and in-frame only. The profile shows around 160,000 clones, over 75% of them singletons. Specimen: PBMCs or T cells enriched from blood (not recorded which). The receptors shown here come from a woman in her thirties with acute COVID-19.

The V call is TRBV28, the J call TRBJ2-7; D is ambiguous. Germline V gene sequence: CDR1 MDHEN, CDR2 SYDVKM. The germline V and J ends were trimmed by 7 bases and 2 bases, with 12 bases remaining between them. The CDR3 loop spans 13 amino acids. DNA for the CDR3: TGTGCCAGCAATGAGGTTCCAGCCTACGAGCAGTACTTC. Encoded protein: CASNEVPAYEQYF.

This rearrangement joins TRBV5-1 to TRBJ2-7; 7 bases agree with TRBD1. The CDR3 has 16 amino acids. Germline values: CDR1 SGHRS, CDR2 YFSETQ. V was pared by 6 bases and J by 5 bases, with 17 bases of the junction left unmatched. CDR3 nucleotide sequence: TGCGCCAGCACATCCTCTTCAGGGGGTACAACCCACGAGCAGTACTTC. It encodes CASTSSSGGTTHEQYF. Complete variable domain (other parts from reference TRBV5-1 and TRBJ2-7): KAGVTQTPRYLIKTRGQQVTLSCSPISGHRSVSWYQQTPGQGLQFLFEYFSETQRNKGNFPGRFSGRQFSNSRSEMNVSTLELGDSALYLCASTSSSGGTTHEQYFGPGTRLTVT.

V gene TRBV10-3 combines with J gene TRBJ2-3; D perhaps matches TRBD2 (5 bases). Germline V CDR1 and CDR2: ENHRY, SYGVKD. This CDR3 contains 15 residues. Trimming left V 0 bases short and J 4 bases short, with 11 bases between. In nucleotides, the CDR3 is TGTGCCATCAGTGAGTCGGGTCTAGCCCCAGATACGCAGTATTTT. Protein sequence: CAISESGLAPDTQYF.

The gene calls are TRBV7-2 and TRBJ1-2; D may be TRBD1 (6 bases). Germline assignment: CDR1 SGHTA and CDR2 FQGNSA. The CDR3 is 15 amino acids. The V gene lost 5 bases and the J gene lost 4 bases, with 17 bases spanning the gap. This CDR3 is CASSTQTGNSYGYTF. In nucleotides, the CDR3 is TGTGCCAGCAGCACACAAACAGGGAATAGCTATGGCTACACCTTC.

The J gene is TRBJ1-1, the V gene TRBV2; D uncertain. CDR3 size: 15 residues. With 4 bases removed from V and 0 bases from J, the gap between germline ends came to 12 bases. Germline values: CDR1 SNHLY, CDR2 FYNNEI. The CDR3 reads CASSGLSIMNTEAFF. The CDR3 region has the DNA TGTGCCAGCAGTGGACTCTCGATCATGAACACTGAAGCTTTCTTT.

V gene TRBV7-9 combines with J gene TRBJ1-2; maybe TRBD1 (6 bases). This CDR3 has 14 amino acids. Germline V lookup: CDR1 SEHNR, CDR2 FQNEAQ (reference sequence). The V end lost 5 bases, the J end lost 9 bases, and 19 bases lay between the germline ends. CDR3 residues: CASSRTDSAFSYTF. The CDR3 nucleotides are TGTGCCAGCAGCCGAACGGACAGTGCTTTTAGCTACACCTTC.

This clone was counted only a few times. V and J are TRBV6-2 or TRBV6-3 and TRBJ1-5, with D maybe TRBD1 (5 bases). This CDR3 is 15 amino acids long. V dropped 6 bases and J dropped 4 bases, with 16 bases sitting between them. In germline, CDR1 is MNHEY, CDR2 SVGEGT. CDR3 sequence reads: CASSPVAGGNQPQHF. CDR3 coding DNA: TGTGCCAGCAGCCCCGTCGCGGGGGGGAATCAGCCCCAGCATTTT.

The rearrangement joins TRBV29-1 to TRBJ2-5; the match to TRBD2 covers 14 bases. The CDR3 length is 19 residues. CDR1 is SQVTM and CDR2 is ANQGSEA in the germline V gene. V was pared by 5 bases and J by 0 bases, with 14 bases of the junction left unmatched. In DNA form, the CDR3 reads TGCAGCGTTATACGGGGGACTAGCGGGAGACTCATGTACCAAGAGACCCAGTACTTC. The encoded protein is CSVIRGTSGRLMYQETQYF.

The J gene is TRBJ2-7, the V gene TRBV7-2; 9 bases line up with TRBD1. V trimming: 3 bases; J trimming: 6 bases; junction bases outside the gene matches: 6. The CDR3 has 14 residues. Germline V gene lookup returns CDR1 SGHTA and CDR2 FQGNSA. This CDR3 reads CASSFRTGVGEQYF. In DNA, the CDR3 is TGTGCCAGCAGCTTCAGGACAGGGGTTGGCGAGCAGTACTTC. The full variable domain, its missing parts supplied by reference TRBV7-2 and TRBJ2-7, is GAGVSQSPSNKVTEKGKDVELRCDPISGHTALYWYRQSLGQGLEFLIYFQGNSAPDKSGLPSDRFSAERTGGSVSTLTIQRTQQEDSAVYLCASSFRTGVGEQYFGPGTRLTVT.

V usage is TRBV4-3 and J usage is TRBJ1-4; perhaps TRBD1 as D (5 bases). The CDR3 extends over 18 amino acids. Germline assignment: CDR1 LGHNA and CDR2 YSLEER. V lost 0 bases and J lost 0, with 14 bases in between. CDR3 loop: CASSQEWEGPATNEKLFF. CDR3 coding DNA: TGCGCCAGCAGCCAAGAATGGGAGGGACCAGCAACTAATGAAAAACTGTTTTTT.

This chain joins TRBV7-9 and TRBJ1-1; D is unresolved. CDR3 size: 13 residues. Trimming stripped 5 bases from V and 0 bases from J, with 7 bases between. Germline V gene data show CDR1 as SEHNR and CDR2 as FQNEAQ (reference sequence). CDR3 sequence reads: CASSRAVNTEAFF. The CDR3 DNA follows: TGTGCCAGCAGCCGCGCGGTGAACACTGAAGCTTTCTTT.

The V gene is TRBV27, the J gene TRBJ1-1; tentative D call: TRBD1 (5 bases). CDR1 and CDR2 (germline): MNHEY, SMNVEV (reference sequence). The CDR3 extends over 16 amino acids. Between the trimmed V and J ends, which lost 11 bases and 3 bases, there was a span of 25 bases. CDR3 loop: CAGPKGAGRDHTEAFF. The CDR3 DNA is TGTGCCGGGCCAAAAGGGGCAGGGCGAGATCACACTGAAGCTTTCTTT.

The chain employs TRBV3-1 (or the pseudogene TRBV3-2) and TRBJ2-7; TRBD2 aligns across 13 bases. Germline V gene lookup returns CDR1 LGHDT and CDR2 YNNKEL (reference sequence). V trimming: 4 bases; J trimming: 0 bases; junction bases outside the gene matches: 6. The CDR3 runs 17 residues. CDR3 DNA: TGTGCCAGCAGCCGAGGGACTAGCGGGAACTTCTCCTACGAGCAGTACTTC. Translation gives CASSRGTSGNFSYEQYF.

The V gene is TRBV7-9, the J gene TRBJ1-1, with TRBD1 matching 8 bases. The CDR3 has 18 amino acids. CDR1 and CDR2 from the germline V gene are SEHNR and FQNEAQ (reference sequence). V shed 4 bases, J shed 2 bases, and the junction held 15 bases outside the gene matches. The CDR3, as DNA: TGTGCCAGCAGCTCCAATATAATGAAGACAGGGGATAACACTGAAGCTTTCTTT. This codes for CASSSNIMKTGDNTEAFF.

J is TRBJ2-1 and V is TRBV19; D is possibly TRBD2 (6 bases). This CDR3 is 15 amino acids long. Per the germline V gene, CDR1 is LNHDA and CDR2 is SQIVND (reference sequence). Trimming took 3 bases from V and 0 from J, leaving 9 bases between them. CDR3 region: CASSILGSSYNEQFF. The CDR3 DNA sequence: TGTGCCAGTAGTATCCTCGGGAGCTCCTACAATGAGCAGTTCTTC.

This rearrangement joins TRBV19 to TRBJ1-2; the match to TRBD1 covers 9 bases. The J segment lost 1 base and the V segment lost 4 bases, leaving 10 bases of the junction unmatched. The CDR3 sequence is 17 residues long. Per the germline V gene, CDR1 is LNHDA and CDR2 is SQIVND (reference sequence). The CDR3 nucleotides read TGTGCCAGTAGTAAACTATGGACAGGGGAAGTTAACTATGGCTACACCTTC. It yields the protein CASSKLWTGEVNYGYTF.

The chain is built from TRBV27 and TRBJ2-1; TRBD2 agrees at 11 bases. V dropped 4 bases and J dropped 8; count of bases not matched to a gene: 10. The CDR3 is made up of 16 amino acids. From germline, CDR1 is MNHEY and CDR2 SMNVEV (reference sequence). The CDR3 reads CASSSLAGGTQDEQFF. As DNA, the CDR3 is TGTGCCAGCAGTTCCTTAGCGGGAGGGACCCAGGATGAGCAGTTCTTC.

V gene TRBV21-1 combines with J gene TRBJ2-7; TRBD2, the table's D call, lacks a check against the DNA. TRBV21-1 is a documented pseudogene. The CDR3 consists of 18 residues. The CDR3 region is CASSKGAAGGHQSYEQYF. CDR3 in DNA: TGTGCCAGCAGCAAAGGGGCAGCGGGAGGTCATCAGAGTTACGAGCAGTACTTC.

This clone is a singleton in its sample. This chain links TRBV5-1 with TRBJ1-5, with D hard to call. The CDR3 runs 16 residues. Deletions cut 0 bases from V and 0 bases from J, with 10 bases between. Germline CDR1 SGHRS, CDR2 YFSETQ. The CDR3 spells CASSLGTDSSNQPQHF. CDR3 coding DNA: TGCGCCAGCAGCTTGGGCACTGATTCTAGCAATCAGCCCCAGCATTTT.